A single sample gave rise to the 29 T cell receptor beta chains below, sequenced in a study of monozygotic twins with inflammatory bowel disease. Following a re-call of the 5' RACE reads, TCRdb has one entry per CDR3 protein and lacks DNA. This sample lists approximately 150,000 distinct CDR3 sequences; its ten largest clones have just under 7.5%. Sequencing input: blood. Receptor source: a human donor with ulcerative colitis or Crohn's disease, or a healthy co-twin of an affected twin (not recorded which).

CDR3 sequence reads: CASSPGVAYNEQFF. The V and J genes are TRBV6-2 or TRBV6-3 and TRBJ2-1; TCRdb indicates TRBD1, and absent DNA this call remains unverified. There are 14 residues in the CDR3. Germline loops: CDR1 MNHEY, CDR2 SVGEGT.

The chain is built from TRBV20-1 and TRBJ1-6; TCRdb names TRBD1, which stays unverified in the absence of DNA. CDR3 size: 19 residues. Germline-derived CDR1 and CDR2 are DFQATT and SNEGSKA (reference sequence). CDR3 sequence: CSARDQGGSGGFRNSPLHF.

The chain has TRBV24-1 and TRBJ2-7. The CDR3 covers 13 residues. Germline lookup yields CDR1 KGHDR and CDR2 SFDVKD. The CDR3 is CATSDEKLYEQYF.

The chain has TRBV3-1 and TRBJ2-7; the TCRdb call, TRBD2, lacks DNA for checking. Germline lookup yields CDR1 LGHDT and CDR2 YNNKEL (reference sequence). The CDR3 has 15 amino acids. The CDR3 sequence: CASSPQAGGPFEQYF.

V gene TRBV28 combines with J gene TRBJ2-5; TCRdb lists TRBD1, though no DNA is available to test this call. Germline V gene lookup returns CDR1 MDHEN and CDR2 SYDVKM. The CDR3 contains 14 residues. Here the CDR3 reads CASSLLGAVETQYF.

The J gene is TRBJ2-5, the V gene TRBV15; TCRdb names TRBD1, which stays unverified in the absence of DNA. The length of the CDR3 is 14 residues. CDR1 LNHNV and CDR2 YYDKDF come from the germline V gene (reference sequence). The CDR3 here is CATSLKGGSETQYF.

The CDR3 sequence is CAISESRGGVTQYF. This chain joins TRBV10-3 and TRBJ2-5; absent DNA, TCRdb's TRBD2 call cannot be checked. There are 14 residues in the CDR3. Germline V gene data show CDR1 as ENHRY and CDR2 as SYGVKD.

The chain is built from TRBV10-3 and TRBJ2-5; TCRdb returns TRBD2, unconfirmable since there is no DNA. CDR3 length: 15 residues. From germline, CDR1 is ENHRY and CDR2 SYGVKD. The chain's CDR3 is CAIRASGGARETQYF.

The chain has TRBV27 and TRBJ2-7; TCRdb outputs TRBD1, but without DNA this stays unchecked. The CDR3 has 18 residues. Germline assignment: CDR1 MNHEY and CDR2 SMNVEV (reference sequence). The CDR3 sequence is CASSLKPFQGSTTYEQYF.

The chain is built from TRBV19 and TRBJ1-1; TCRdb names TRBD1, which stays unverified in the absence of DNA. Germline V CDR1 and CDR2: LNHDA, SQIVND (reference sequence). The CDR3 has 13 residues. Here the CDR3 reads CASSPDRQTEAFF.

The V call is TRBV7-2, the J call TRBJ1-2. The CDR3 loop spans 14 amino acids. CDR1 and CDR2 (germline): SGHTA, FQGNSA. The CDR3 here is CASSSGRGNYGYTF.

The CDR3 is CASSVGRAPYEQYF. The rearrangement joins TRBV7-2 to TRBJ2-7; absent DNA, TCRdb's TRBD2 call cannot be checked. CDR3 size: 14 residues. From germline, CDR1 is SGHTA and CDR2 FQGNSA.

The rearrangement links TRBV19 to TRBJ1-1. CDR3 length: 13 amino acids. In germline, CDR1 is LNHDA, CDR2 SQIVND (reference sequence). CDR3 in amino acids: CASSFRENTEAFF. The full variable domain, completed using reference TRBV19 and TRBJ1-1, is DGGITQSPKYLFRKEGQNVTLSCEQNLNHDAMYWYRQDPGQGLRLIYYSQIVNDFQKGDIAEGYSVSREKKESFPLTVTSAQKNPTAFYLCASSFRENTEAFFGQGTRLTVV.

The chain has TRBV29-1 and TRBJ2-6. Looked up from germline, CDR1 is SQVTM and CDR2 is ANQGSEA. The CDR3 length is 13 residues. CDR3 loop: CSARQPGANVLTF.

CDR3 residues: CSASRLGTSNEQFF. The chain recombines TRBV20-1 with TRBJ2-1; TCRdb outputs TRBD2, but without DNA this stays unchecked. The germline V gene encodes CDR1 DFQATT and CDR2 SNEGSKA (reference sequence). This CDR3 comprises 14 residues.

This sequence joins TRBV5-6 and TRBJ2-5; there is no DNA to check the TCRdb D call of TRBD1. Germline CDR1 is SGHDT and CDR2 is YYEEEE. The CDR3 runs to 11 residues. The CDR3 is CASSDRDRKYF. Filled out from reference TRBV5-6 and TRBJ2-5, the complete variable domain reads DAGVTQSPTHLIKTRGQQVTLRCSPKSGHDTVSWYQQALGQGPQFIFQYYEEEERQRGNFPDRFSGHQFPNYSSELNVNALLLGDSALYLCASSDRDRKYFGPGTRLLVL.

This sequence joins TRBV4-3 and TRBJ2-7; TCRdb's D call, TRBD2, is unchecked because there is no DNA. CDR3 length: 16 residues. Germline V CDR1 and CDR2: LGHNA, YSLEER. The CDR3 sequence is CASSQGTSGPYYEQYF.

The gene calls are TRBV20-1 and TRBJ2-3; the TCRdb D gene call, TRBD1, has no DNA to confirm it. This CDR3 contains 15 residues. CDR1 and CDR2 (germline): DFQATT, SNEGSKA (reference sequence). CDR3 sequence: CSARPHPRGTDTQYF.

The chain uses TRBV19 and TRBJ2-5. The CDR3 runs 14 residues. CDR1 and CDR2 from the germline V gene are LNHDA and SQIVND (reference sequence). CDR3 region: CASSIMVGLQTQYF.

The chain couples TRBV18 to TRBJ2-3. Germline lookup yields CDR1 KGHSH and CDR2 LQKENI. This CDR3 region has 17 residues. Here the CDR3 reads CASSPPGRGSGTDTQYF.

The V gene is TRBV5-1, the J gene TRBJ2-5. The CDR3 loop spans 14 amino acids. Germline V gene data show CDR1 as SGHRS and CDR2 as YFSETQ. The CDR3 reads CASSLGTFKETQYF.

This chain uses TRBV20-1 with TRBJ2-5; the D call from TCRdb, TRBD1, cannot be confirmed without DNA. CDR3 length equals 13 residues. CDR1 DFQATT and CDR2 SNEGSKA come from the germline V gene (reference sequence). The CDR3 region is CSARDVGGETQYF.

The chain recombines TRBV28 with TRBJ1-1; TCRdb calls TRBD1, which cannot be checked without DNA. Germline V CDR1 and CDR2: MDHEN, SYDVKM. This CDR3 contains 12 residues. The CDR3 is CASEERVNEAFF.

V is TRBV27 and J is TRBJ1-2. CDR3 length: 15 amino acids. Germline V lookup: CDR1 MNHEY, CDR2 SMNVEV (reference sequence). The CDR3 loop reads CASKPGLYLNYGYTF.

This chain uses TRBV14 with TRBJ2-7. The V gene's germline CDR1 is SGHDN and CDR2 FVKESK. The CDR3 is made up of 14 amino acids. The chain's CDR3 is CASSQDISSWEQYF.

CDR3 sequence reads: CASSPPGQGALEQFF. The chain carries TRBV28 and TRBJ2-1; TCRdb names TRBD1, which stays unverified in the absence of DNA. The length of the CDR3 is 15 residues. Per the germline V gene, CDR1 is MDHEN and CDR2 is SYDVKM.

The V gene is TRBV16, the J gene TRBJ2-7. Germline-derived CDR1 and CDR2 are KGHSY and FQNENV. This CDR3 has 13 residues. The CDR3 is CASSQSVGYEQYF.

The genes are TRBV20-1 and TRBJ2-1; TCRdb returns TRBD2, unconfirmable since there is no DNA. The CDR3 has 15 amino acids. Germline assignment: CDR1 DFQATT and CDR2 SNEGSKA (reference sequence). The CDR3: CSASASGNTYNEQFF.

This chain uses TRBV5-1 with TRBJ2-5; the TRBD2 assignment by TCRdb is unverifiable without DNA. The CDR3 length is 15 residues. Germline V CDR1 and CDR2: SGHRS, YFSETQ. The CDR3 loop reads CASFSSDRDQETQYF.